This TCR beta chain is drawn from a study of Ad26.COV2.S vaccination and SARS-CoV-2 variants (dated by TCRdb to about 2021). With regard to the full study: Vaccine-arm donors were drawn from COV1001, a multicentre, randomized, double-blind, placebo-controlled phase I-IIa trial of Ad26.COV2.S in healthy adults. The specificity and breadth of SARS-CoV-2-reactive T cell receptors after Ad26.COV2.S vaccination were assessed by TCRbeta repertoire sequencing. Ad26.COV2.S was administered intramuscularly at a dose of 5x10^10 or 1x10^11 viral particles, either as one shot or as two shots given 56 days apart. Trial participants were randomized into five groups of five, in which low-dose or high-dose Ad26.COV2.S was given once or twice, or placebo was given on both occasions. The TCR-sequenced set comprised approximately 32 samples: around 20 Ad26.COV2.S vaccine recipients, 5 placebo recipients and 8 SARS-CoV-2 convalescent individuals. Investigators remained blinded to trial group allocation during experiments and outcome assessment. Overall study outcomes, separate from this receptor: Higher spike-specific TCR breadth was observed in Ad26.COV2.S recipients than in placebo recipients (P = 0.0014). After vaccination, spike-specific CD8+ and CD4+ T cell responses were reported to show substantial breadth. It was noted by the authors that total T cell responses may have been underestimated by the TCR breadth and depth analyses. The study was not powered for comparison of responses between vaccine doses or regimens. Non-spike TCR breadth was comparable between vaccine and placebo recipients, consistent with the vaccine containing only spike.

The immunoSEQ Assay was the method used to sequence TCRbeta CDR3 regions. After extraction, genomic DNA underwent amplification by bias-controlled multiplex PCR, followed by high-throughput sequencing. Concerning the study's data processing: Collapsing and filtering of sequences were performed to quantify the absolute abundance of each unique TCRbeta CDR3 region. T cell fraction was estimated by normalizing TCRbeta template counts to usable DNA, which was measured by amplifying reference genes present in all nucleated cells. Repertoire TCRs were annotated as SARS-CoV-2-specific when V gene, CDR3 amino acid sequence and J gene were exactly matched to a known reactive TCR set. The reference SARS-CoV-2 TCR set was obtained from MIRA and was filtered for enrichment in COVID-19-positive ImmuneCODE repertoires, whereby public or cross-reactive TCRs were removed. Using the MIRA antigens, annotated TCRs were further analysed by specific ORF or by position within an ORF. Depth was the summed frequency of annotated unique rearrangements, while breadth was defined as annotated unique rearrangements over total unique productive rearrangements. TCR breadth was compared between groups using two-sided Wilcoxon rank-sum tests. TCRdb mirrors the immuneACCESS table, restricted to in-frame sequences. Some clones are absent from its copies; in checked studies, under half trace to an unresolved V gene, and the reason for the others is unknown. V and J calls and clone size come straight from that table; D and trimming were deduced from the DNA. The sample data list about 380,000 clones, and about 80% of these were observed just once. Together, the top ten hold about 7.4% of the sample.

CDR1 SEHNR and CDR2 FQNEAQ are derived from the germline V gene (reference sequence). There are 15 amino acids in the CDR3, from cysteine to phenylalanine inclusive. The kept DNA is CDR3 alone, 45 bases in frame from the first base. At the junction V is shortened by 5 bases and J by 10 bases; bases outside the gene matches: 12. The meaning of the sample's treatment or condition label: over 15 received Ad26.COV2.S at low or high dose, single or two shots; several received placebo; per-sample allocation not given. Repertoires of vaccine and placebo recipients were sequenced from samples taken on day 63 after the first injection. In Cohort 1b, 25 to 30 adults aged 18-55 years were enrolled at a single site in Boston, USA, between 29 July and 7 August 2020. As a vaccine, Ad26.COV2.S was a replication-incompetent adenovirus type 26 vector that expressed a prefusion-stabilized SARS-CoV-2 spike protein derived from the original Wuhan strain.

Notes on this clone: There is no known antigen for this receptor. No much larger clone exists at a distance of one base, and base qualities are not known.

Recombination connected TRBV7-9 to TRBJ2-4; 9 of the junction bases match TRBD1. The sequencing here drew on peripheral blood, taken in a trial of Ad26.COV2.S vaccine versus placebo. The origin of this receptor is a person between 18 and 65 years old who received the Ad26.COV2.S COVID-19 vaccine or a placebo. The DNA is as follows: TGTGCCAGCAGCCCTTCCGGGACAGGGAGAACTATTCAGTACTTC. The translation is CASSPSGTGRTIQYF. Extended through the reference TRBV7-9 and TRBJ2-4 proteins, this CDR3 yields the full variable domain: DTGVSQNPRHKITKRGQNVTFRCDPISEHNRLYWYRQTLGQGPEFLTYFQNEAQLEKSRLLSDRFSAERPKGSFSTLEIQRTEQGDSAMYLCASSPSGTGRTIQYFGAGTRLSVL.